This T cell receptor beta chain was recorded in a study of CD8+ T cells in alopecia areata. The sample's treatment: oral pan-JAK inhibitor, 5-10 mg twice daily. With 7 bases clipped from V and 10 bases from J, the junction kept 8 bases outside the gene matches. CDR1 is MNHEY, CDR2 SVGAGI, per germline. The CDR3 runs to 14 residues. The authors extracted RNA and reverse transcribed it into cDNA as the sequencing template. The table came from immunoSEQ multiplex PCR; TCRdb's copy has only in-frame clones and leaves some out. The top ten hold roughly an eighth of the sample, which has fewer than 200,000 clones, about three fifths seen once.

The chain has TRBV6-5 and TRBJ1-6; 9 positions match TRBD1. The sample consisted of CD8+ T cells sorted from blood, taken at week 24, from a patient treated with tofacitinib. This receptor was obtained from a human donor with alopecia areata. CDR3 DNA: TGTGCCAGCACCCCGGGACAGGGTATCTCACCCCTCCACTTT. It specifies CASTPGQGISPLHF.